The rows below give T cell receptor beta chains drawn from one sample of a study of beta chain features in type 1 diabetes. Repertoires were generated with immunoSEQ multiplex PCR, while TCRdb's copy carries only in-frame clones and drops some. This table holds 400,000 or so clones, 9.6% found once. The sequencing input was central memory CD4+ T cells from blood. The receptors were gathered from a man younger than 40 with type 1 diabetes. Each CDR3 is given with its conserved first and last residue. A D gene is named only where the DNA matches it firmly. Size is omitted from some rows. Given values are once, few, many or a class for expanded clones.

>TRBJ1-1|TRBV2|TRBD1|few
CASREGQPRGTEAFF
TGTGCCAGCAGAGAGGGACAGCCGCGTGGCACTGAAGCTTTCTTT
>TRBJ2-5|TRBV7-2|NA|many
CASRVGWETQYF
TGTGCCAGCAGGGTAGGATGGGAGACCCAGTACTTC
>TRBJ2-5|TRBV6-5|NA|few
CASRHPRGSPETQYF
TGTGCCAGCAGACACCCTAGGGGGTCCCCAGAGACCCAGTACTTC
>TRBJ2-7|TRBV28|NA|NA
CASRAPSQNPYEQYF
TGTGCCAGCAGGGCCCCCTCACAAAATCCCTACGAGCAGTACTTC
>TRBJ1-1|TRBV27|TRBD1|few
CASSSRQGTEAFF
TGTGCCAGCAGTTCCCGACAGGGTACTGAAGCTTTCTTT
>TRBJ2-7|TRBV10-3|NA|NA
CASSYDRIYYEQYF
TGTGCCAGCAGTTACGATAGAATTTACTACGAGCAGTACTTC
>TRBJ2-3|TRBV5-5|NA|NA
CASSPLKASDTQYF
TGTGCCAGCAGCCCCCTGAAGGCCTCGGATACGCAGTATTTT
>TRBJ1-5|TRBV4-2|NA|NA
CASSQDWGSNQPQHF
TGTGCCAGCAGCCAAGATTGGGGATCCAATCAGCCCCAGCATTTT
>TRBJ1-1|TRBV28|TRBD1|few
CASGQGRNTEAFF
TGTGCTAGCGGACAGGGGAGGAACACTGAAGCTTTCTTT
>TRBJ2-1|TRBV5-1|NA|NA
CASSLNQLAGNEQFF
TGCGCCAGCAGCTTGAATCAACTAGCTGGAAATGAGCAGTTCTTC
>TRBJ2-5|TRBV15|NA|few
CATSRQGHPERTQYF
TGTGCCACCAGCAGACAAGGACACCCTGAGCGGACCCAGTACTTC
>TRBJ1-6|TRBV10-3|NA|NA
CAISEEGNNSPLHF
TGTGCCATCAGTGAAGAGGGGAATAATTCACCCCTCCACTTT
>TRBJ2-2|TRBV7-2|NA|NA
CASSQEVWVGELFF
TGCGCCAGCAGCCAAGAAGTATGGGTCGGGGAGCTGTTTTTT
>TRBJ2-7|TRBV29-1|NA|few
CSVRTGGDYEQYF
TGCAGCGTTAGGACAGGAGGGGATTACGAGCAGTACTTC
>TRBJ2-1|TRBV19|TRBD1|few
CASSRQGVWQFF
TGTGCCAGTAGTCGACAGGGGGTATGGCAGTTCTTC
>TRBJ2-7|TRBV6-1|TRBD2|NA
CASSPGTSLFYEQYF
TGTGCCAGCAGTCCCGGGACTAGCCTTTTCTACGAGCAGTACTTC
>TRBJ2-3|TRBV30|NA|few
CAWSGGQYTDTQYF
TGTGCCTGGAGTGGGGGACAATACACAGATACGCAGTATTTT
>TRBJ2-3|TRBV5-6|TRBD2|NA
CASSLALAGLETQYF
TGTGCCAGCAGCTTGGCGCTAGCGGGGTTGGAAACGCAGTATTTT
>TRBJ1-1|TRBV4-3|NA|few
CASSQDFMTRVLNTEAFF
TGCGCCAGCAGCCAAGATTTCATGACCAGGGTCTTGAACACTGAAGCTTTCTTT
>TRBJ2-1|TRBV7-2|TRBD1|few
CASSLGQGDSLRNEQFF
TGTGCCAGCAGCTTAGGGCAGGGGGACAGCTTGCGTAATGAGCAGTTCTTC
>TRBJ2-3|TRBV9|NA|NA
CASSVAPTPTDTQYF
TGTGCCAGCAGCGTAGCTCCCACCCCCACAGATACGCAGTATTTT
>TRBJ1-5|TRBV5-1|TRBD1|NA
CASSLGQGARQPQHF
TGCGCCAGCAGCCTGGGACAGGGGGCCAGACAGCCCCAGCATTTT
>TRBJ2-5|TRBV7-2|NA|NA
CASSFDKGGHETQYF
TGTGCCAGCAGCTTCGACAAAGGGGGTCACGAGACCCAGTACTTC
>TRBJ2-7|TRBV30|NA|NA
CAWSPPGKAYEQYF
TGTGCCTGGAGTCCCCCAGGGAAAGCCTACGAGCAGTACTTC
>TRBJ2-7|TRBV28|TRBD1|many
CASRTVDRDEQYF
TGTGCCAGCAGGACCGTGGACAGGGACGAGCAGTACTTC
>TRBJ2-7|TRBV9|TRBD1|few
CASSVNTGGAEQYF
TGTGCCAGCAGCGTTAATACAGGGGGCGCCGAGCAGTACTTC
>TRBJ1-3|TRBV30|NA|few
CAWGSKAGNTIYF
TGTGCCTGGGGTTCCAAGGCTGGAAACACCATATATTTT
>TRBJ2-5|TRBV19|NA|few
CASSIGRDIGETQYF
TGTGCCAGTAGTATTGGCAGGGACATAGGCGAGACCCAGTACTTC
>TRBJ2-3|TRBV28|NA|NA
CASSSPSALPFTDTQYF
TGTGCCAGCAGTTCCCCTTCGGCACTACCTTTCACAGATACGCAGTATTTT
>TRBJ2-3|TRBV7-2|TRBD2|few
CASSLAPAGGLSTDTQYF
TGTGCCAGCAGCTTAGCTCCAGCGGGAGGGCTAAGCACAGATACGCAGTATTTT
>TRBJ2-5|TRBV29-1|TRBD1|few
CSVGHGTGTGSETQYF
TGCAGCGTTGGGCACGGAACCGGGACAGGGTCTGAGACCCAGTACTTC
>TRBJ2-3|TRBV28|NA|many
CASSPGRAVPDTQYF
TGTGCCAGCAGCCCCGGTCGTGCCGTCCCAGATACGCAGTATTTT
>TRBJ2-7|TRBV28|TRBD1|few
CASSLGAGGFYEQYF
TGTGCCAGCAGTTTGGGGGCAGGGGGCTTCTACGAGCAGTACTTC
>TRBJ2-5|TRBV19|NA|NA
CASTDLQETQYF
TGTGCCAGTACTGACCTACAAGAGACCCAGTACTTC
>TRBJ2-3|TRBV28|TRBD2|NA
CASSSSTSGRIDTQYF
TGTGCCAGCAGTTCCTCGACTAGCGGGAGGATAGATACGCAGTATTTT
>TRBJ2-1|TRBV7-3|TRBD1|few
CASSFGTGGQGPRNEQFF
TGTGCCAGCAGCTTCGGAACCGGAGGACAGGGGCCCCGCAATGAGCAGTTCTTC
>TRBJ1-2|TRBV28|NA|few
CASSLAGDYGYTF
TGTGCCAGCAGTTTAGCAGGGGACTATGGCTACACCTTC
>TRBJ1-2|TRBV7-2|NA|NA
CASSLGPVGASNYGYTF
TGTGCCAGCAGCTTAGGGCCGGTAGGAGCTTCTAACTATGGCTACACCTTC
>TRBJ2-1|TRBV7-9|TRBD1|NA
CASSPSTGGRVQFF
TGTGCCAGCAGCCCATCAACAGGGGGCAGGGTGCAGTTCTTC
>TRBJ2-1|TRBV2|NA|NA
CASSELGQTYNEQFF
TGTGCCAGCAGTGAACTCGGGCAGACCTACAATGAGCAGTTCTTC
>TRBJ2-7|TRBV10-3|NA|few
CAITVGPRENYEQYF
TGTGCCATCACCGTCGGCCCCAGGGAAAACTACGAGCAGTACTTC
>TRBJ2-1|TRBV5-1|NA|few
CATRPGGAFNEQFF
TGCGCCACCAGGCCAGGAGGGGCGTTCAATGAGCAGTTCTTC
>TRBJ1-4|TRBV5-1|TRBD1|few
CASSPRTGVEKLFF
TGCGCCAGCAGCCCCAGGACAGGGGTCGAAAAACTGTTTTTT
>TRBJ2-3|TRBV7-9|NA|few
CASSSRQSTDTQYF
TGTGCCAGCAGCTCCCGACAGAGCACAGATACGCAGTATTTT
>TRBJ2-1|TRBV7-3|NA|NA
CASSPSKTGNEQFF
TGTGCCAGCAGCCCCTCAAAGACTGGCAATGAGCAGTTCTTC
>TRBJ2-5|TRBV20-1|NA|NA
CSARSVETQYF
TGCAGTGCTAGAAGCGTAGAGACCCAGTACTTC
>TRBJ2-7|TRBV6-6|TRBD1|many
CVLRGLGGEQYF
TGTGTGCTCAGGGGGCTAGGGGGAGAGCAGTACTTC
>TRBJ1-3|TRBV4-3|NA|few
CASSQEGSGNTIYF
TGCGCCAGCAGCCAGGAGGGGTCTGGAAACACCATATATTTT
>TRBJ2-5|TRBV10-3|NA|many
CAISESGVETETQYF
TGTGCCATCAGTGAGTCGGGGGTGGAAACGGAGACCCAGTACTTC
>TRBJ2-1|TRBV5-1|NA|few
CASSLEGSFDEQFF
TGCGCCAGCAGCCTCGAGGGGTCTTTTGATGAGCAGTTCTTC
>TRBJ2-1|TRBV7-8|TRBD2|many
CASSLIGGSAAYEQFF
TGTGCCAGCAGCTTAATCGGCGGGAGCGCGGCATATGAGCAGTTCTTC